Detailed here is one T cell receptor (beta chain). The antigen is not known. One end of the junction is discordant with germline, which a read error may explain. This sample is drawn from a study of post-analysis software for immune sequencing data. Study overall: In terms of disease course, relapsing-remitting, secondary progressive and progressive-relapsing multiple sclerosis were included.

This CDR3 is built from 16 residues. The germline gives CDR1 SGHNT, CDR2 YYREEE (reference sequence). General study points: There were four or five TRBV segments more frequent in patients than controls, and TRBV5-6, TRBV5-1 and TRBV20-1 were among them. Clustering by F measure revealed strong co-clustering among samples prepared together in one batch.

Tagging with unique molecular identifiers was a feature of the TCR beta cDNA libraries. Each CDR3 protein is one row after TCRdb ran MiXCR on the PCR reads. The table shows roughly 540,000 distinct CDR3 sequences, with around 36% occurring only once. What was sequenced was blood. The clonotype was recovered from a girl aged 2-17 years with multiple sclerosis. The chain has TRBV5-4 and TRBJ2-1; D is perhaps TRBD1 or TRBD2 (5 bases each). This chain's CDR3 is CASSFGRDLLYNEQFF. CDR3 DNA: TGTGCCAGCAGCTTCGGCCGGGACCTCCTGTACAATGAACAGTTCTTC.